This T cell receptor (beta chain) was profiled in a study of chemoradiotherapy in HPV16-positive cancers. Study-level background: A couple of HPV16-positive patients' cells yielded candidate HPV-specific clones and common motifs. Study-level points and caveats: For HPV16-positive patients, expanding HPV-responsive T cells associated with longer recurrence-free survival. Candidate HPV-specific clones and E7-related TCR motifs grew in tumor during treatment.

Repertoires were sampled repeatedly during chemoradiotherapy. J gave up 4 bases and V 3 bases, and 12 bases lay outside the gene matches. The CDR3 sequence is 16 residues long. The germline CDR1 and CDR2 sequences are GTSNPN and SVGIG (reference sequence). In regard to this clone: The antigen is not known.

The repertoire was sequenced with immunoSEQ multiplex PCR; TCRdb's copy has only in-frame clones and lacks some. The data show about 3,900 clones, around four fifths seen once. The sequence derives from a human donor with HPV-associated anogenital cancer. The sample was tumor tissue, taken from a patient who underwent chemoradiotherapy. The chain has TRBV30 and TRBJ1-1, with TRBD1 identical over 9 bases. The CDR3 spells CAWRTGTGGYITEAFF. The CDR3 DNA reads TGTGCCTGGAGAACAGGAACAGGGGGCTATATCACTGAAGCTTTCTTT. The full variable domain, its missing parts supplied by reference TRBV30 and TRBJ1-1, is SQTIHQWPATLVQPVGSPLSLECTVEGTSNPNLYWYRQAAGRGLQLLFYSVGIGQISSEVPQNLSASRPQDRQFILSSKKLLLSDSGFYLCAWRTGTGGYITEAFFGQGTRLTVV.